The clone carrying this TCR beta chain was counted ten times or more. This sample also contains other DNA sequences that code for the same CDR3. The deep-level immunoSEQ assay was used. Clones were sequenced by immunoSEQ multiplex PCR, and TCRdb holds only the in-frame ones, with some missing. The table has roughly 1,000,000 clones, about 84% seen once. The sample originates from a study of shared clonotypes between healthy human individuals. V was shortened by 4 bases and J by 3 bases, with 13 bases between the two germline ends. Germline V gene data show CDR1 as SQVTM and CDR2 as ANQGSEA. CDR3 length equals 13 residues.

The specimen sequenced was memory CD4+ T cells from PBMCs. Subset reported: CD45RA-negative fraction. The V gene is TRBV29-1, the J gene TRBJ2-7, with D possibly matching TRBD2 (5 bases). The origin of this receptor is a man aged 18 to 35 in good health. Some clones in this sample may be carry-over from other donors' samples. CDR3: CSVVPPGSYEQYF. The CDR3 nucleotides are TGCAGCGTTGTGCCTCCGGGGAGCTACGAGCAGTACTTC.